The 21 T cell receptor beta chains in this list originate from one sample, sequenced in a study of shared T cell receptors in the human thymus. The method was immunoSEQ multiplex PCR; TCRdb's version includes in-frame clones alone and lacks a portion of them. The sample lists 600,000 or so clones, around 87% seen once, with roughly 0.0087% in the top ten. A further study also used this sample, focusing on human thymus T cells.

The specimen sequenced was thymocytes. All receptors derive from a boy younger than two with a congenital heart defect.

The chain links TRBV12-5 to TRBJ1-2, with D maybe TRBD1 (5 bases). V lost 2 bases to trimming and J lost 2 bases, with 9 bases between them. The CDR3 contains 14 residues. Germline lookup yields CDR1 LGHNT and CDR2 FRNRAP. CDR3 residues: CASGLRGFNYGYTF. The CDR3 DNA is TGTGCTAGTGGTTTGCGGGGGTTCAACTATGGCTACACCTTC. Drawing the rest from reference TRBV12-5 and TRBJ1-2, the complete variable domain is DARVTQTPRHKVTEMGQEVTMRCQPILGHNTVFWYRQTMMQGLELLAYFRNRAPLDDSGMPKDRFSAEMPDATLATLKIQPSEPRDSAVYFCASGLRGFNYGYTFGSGTRLTVV.

This chain connects TRBV20-1 to TRBJ2-3, with D possibly matching TRBD2 (5 bases). CDR3 size: 11 residues. The ends were cut back, 3 bases at V and 5 bases at J, with 6 bases in the middle. Germline CDR1 DFQATT, CDR2 SNEGSKA (reference sequence). The chain's CDR3 is CSAREVDTQYF. In DNA form, the CDR3 reads TGCAGTGCTAGGGAGGTAGATACGCAGTATTTT.

The chain links TRBV19 to TRBJ2-7, with D possibly matching TRBD1 (6 bases). This CDR3 has 16 amino acids. Trimming removed 7 bases from V and 9 bases from J, with 28 bases in between. Looked up from germline, CDR1 is LNHDA and CDR2 is SQIVND (reference sequence). This chain's CDR3 is CASTKPLGTLTRGQYF. The CDR3 DNA follows: TGTGCCAGTACCAAACCCCTCGGGACACTAACTCGGGGGCAGTACTTC.

The chain carries TRBV19 and TRBJ1-1; D unresolved. This CDR3 comprises 15 residues. Trimming removed 6 bases at V and 0 bases at J, with 14 bases between. Germline lookup yields CDR1 LNHDA and CDR2 SQIVND (reference sequence). This chain's CDR3 is CASSFSLNMNTEAFF. Here the CDR3 DNA reads TGTGCCAGTAGCTTCTCACTGAATATGAACACTGAAGCTTTCTTT.

The V call is TRBV6-5, the J call TRBJ1-2, with TRBD1 matching over 10 bases. Germline V gene data show CDR1 as MNHEY and CDR2 as SVGAGI. Trimming at V came to 2 bases and at J to 4 bases, leaving 7 bases not matched to a gene. The CDR3 contains 16 residues. CDR3 amino acids: CASSYDRGRSPYGYTF. CDR3 coding DNA: TGTGCCAGCAGTTACGACAGGGGGCGATCCCCCTATGGCTACACCTTC.

The rearrangement links TRBV5-4 to TRBJ1-1; D is possibly TRBD1 (5 bases). The V gene lost 4 bases and the J gene lost 1 base, with 11 bases spanning the gap. The CDR3 contains 14 residues. CDR1 SGHNT and CDR2 YYREEE come from the germline V gene (reference sequence). This chain's CDR3 is CASSPPTANTEAFF. The CDR3 DNA is TGTGCCAGCAGCCCCCCGACAGCGAACACTGAAGCTTTCTTT.

This clone was observed a single time. The chain links TRBV5-4 to TRBJ1-1; perhaps TRBD1 as D (6 bases). CDR3 length: 13 amino acids. Trimming removed 0 bases from V and 3 bases from J, with 6 bases in between. CDR1 and CDR2 (germline): SGHNT, YYREEE (reference sequence). The CDR3 spells CASSLAGDTEAFF. The CDR3 coding sequence is TGTGCCAGCAGCTTGGCAGGGGACACTGAAGCTTTCTTT.

The chain joins TRBV4-3 to TRBJ2-2, with D possibly being TRBD1 (5 bases). The ends were cut back, 2 bases at V and 4 bases at J, with 14 bases in the middle. The CDR3 contains 16 residues. CDR1 is LGHNA and CDR2 is YSLEER in the germline V gene. CDR3 sequence: CASSQSIGVITGELFF. CDR3 sequence (DNA): TGCGCCAGCAGCCAAAGTATAGGGGTGATCACCGGGGAGCTGTTTTTT.

The rearrangement uses TRBV14 and TRBJ2-1, with 11 bases identical to TRBD2. V shed 0 bases, J shed 4 bases, and the junction held 8 bases outside the gene matches. The CDR3 sequence is 18 residues long. CDR1 SGHDN and CDR2 FVKESK come from the germline V gene. CDR3 nucleotides: TGTGCCAGCAGCCAAGATGTCGCTAGCGGGAGGATTTACAATGAGCAGTTCTTC. This sequence encodes CASSQDVASGRIYNEQFF.

The chain carries TRBV19 and TRBJ1-2; 11 bases line up with TRBD1. The germline gives CDR1 LNHDA, CDR2 SQIVND (reference sequence). V shed 6 bases and J 4 bases; nucleotides not matched to a gene: 10. The CDR3 covers 16 residues. This CDR3 is CASRTGTGGFFYGYTF. DNA for the CDR3: TGTGCCAGTAGAACCGGGACAGGGGGATTTTTCTATGGCTACACCTTC.

The CDR3, as DNA: TGTGCCAGCAGTGAAAGGGCTAGCGGGGGGCGGGAGCTGTTTTTT. Translated, it gives CASSERASGGRELFF. The chain joins TRBV6-1 to TRBJ2-2; 11 positions match TRBD2. The germline V gene has CDR1 MNHNS and CDR2 SASEGT. V lost 2 bases to trimming and J lost 9 bases; unmatched junction nucleotides: 5. CDR3 length equals 15 residues.

The chain recombines TRBV7-8 with TRBJ2-7; TRBD1 agrees at 12 bases. Trimming at V came to 0 bases and at J to 5 bases, leaving 11 bases not matched to a gene. Per germline, CDR1 SGHVS and CDR2 FQNEAQ. The CDR3 contains 18 residues. CDR3 nucleotide sequence: TGTGCCAGCAGCTTAGCGAAATTAAACCGGGACAGGGGGCACGAGCAGTACTTC. Protein: CASSLAKLNRDRGHEQYF.

This clone was counted a single time. The chain carries TRBV28 and TRBJ2-7, with a weak D call TRBD1 (6 bases). V was trimmed by 5 bases and J by 4 bases, leaving 21 bases between them. Germline CDR1 reads MDHEN; CDR2 reads SYDVKM. This CDR3 contains 16 residues. CDR3 loop: CASSPRTRQENYEQYF. The DNA for the CDR3 is TGTGCCAGCAGTCCCCGCACTCGACAGGAGAATTACGAGCAGTACTTC.

The CDR3 bases are TGTGCCAGCAGTGAAAAGGGGACTAGCCTCTCCTCCTACGAGCAGTACTTC. Translation: CASSEKGTSLSSYEQYF. The V gene is TRBV6-1, the J gene TRBJ2-7, with 9 bases lining up with TRBD2. The CDR3 has 17 residues. Germline V lookup: CDR1 MNHNS, CDR2 SASEGT. J lost 0 bases, V lost 2 bases, and 8 bases had no gene match.

This chain uses TRBV6-5 with TRBJ2-5; D not certain. The CDR3 runs to 14 residues. The V end lost 5 bases, the J end lost 5 bases, and 15 bases lay between the germline ends. Germline CDR1 is MNHEY and CDR2 is SVGAGI. CDR3 nucleotide sequence: TGTGCCAGCAGTCCTTCGGCCCAGCGCGAGACCCAGTACTTC. Translation: CASSPSAQRETQYF.

CDR3: CASSQEGPSSYEQYF. CDR3 bases: TGTGCCAGCAGCCAAGAGGGGCCGAGCTCCTACGAGCAGTACTTC. This chain links TRBV4-2 with TRBJ2-7; D might be TRBD1 (5 bases). Trimming pared 0 bases from V and 0 bases from J, leaving 9 bases between. This CDR3 spans 15 amino acids. From germline, CDR1 is LGHNA and CDR2 YNFKEQ.

The rearrangement joins TRBV10-3 to TRBJ2-2; 8 nucleotides match TRBD1. The germline CDR1 and CDR2 sequences are ENHRY and SYGVKD. This CDR3 has 19 amino acids. The V segment lost 0 bases and the J segment 6 bases; nucleotides outside the gene matches: 15. The CDR3 region is CAISESRELDRGPSGELFF. The CDR3 nucleotides read TGTGCCATCAGTGAGTCGAGAGAACTAGACAGGGGTCCCTCCGGGGAGCTGTTTTTT.

The rearrangement uses TRBV29-1 and TRBJ2-1; the match to TRBD1 covers 11 bases. The CDR3 spans 15 residues. The V gene's germline CDR1 is SQVTM and CDR2 ANQGSEA. With 1 base clipped from V and 4 bases from J, the junction kept 3 bases outside the gene matches. The CDR3 DNA reads TGCAGCGTTGAAGGGGGGACAGGGGGATACAATGAGCAGTTCTTC. Protein: CSVEGGTGGYNEQFF.

The rearrangement uses TRBV27 and TRBJ2-1, with TRBD2 identical over 7 bases. Germline-derived CDR1 and CDR2 are MNHEY and SMNVEV (reference sequence). The V and J ends lost 6 bases and 5 bases, in that order; junction bases with no gene match: 10. The CDR3 loop spans 15 amino acids. The DNA for the CDR3 is TGTGCCAGCAGGGAAGCTAGCGGACCTAACAATGAGCAGTTCTTC. Amino acids: CASREASGPNNEQFF.

This clone occurred a few times. The chain links TRBV6-5 to TRBJ1-5, with D unclear. This CDR3 is built from 13 residues. The V gene lost 5 bases and the J gene lost 5 bases, with 10 bases spanning the gap. Germline V gives CDR1 MNHEY, CDR2 SVGAGI. In DNA form, the CDR3 reads TGTGCCAGCAGTACCTCCTCGGATCAGCCCCAGCATTTT. It is translated as CASSTSSDQPQHF.

The J gene is TRBJ2-1, the V gene TRBV27; 8 positions match TRBD1. This CDR3 comprises 19 residues. The V gene's germline CDR1 is MNHEY and CDR2 SMNVEV (reference sequence). V lost 1 base to trimming and J lost 4 bases; unmatched junction nucleotides: 15. The CDR3 loop reads CASSLLPGQGSSEYNEQFF. CDR3 bases: TGTGCCAGCAGTTTATTGCCCGGACAGGGCTCTAGCGAATACAATGAGCAGTTCTTC.